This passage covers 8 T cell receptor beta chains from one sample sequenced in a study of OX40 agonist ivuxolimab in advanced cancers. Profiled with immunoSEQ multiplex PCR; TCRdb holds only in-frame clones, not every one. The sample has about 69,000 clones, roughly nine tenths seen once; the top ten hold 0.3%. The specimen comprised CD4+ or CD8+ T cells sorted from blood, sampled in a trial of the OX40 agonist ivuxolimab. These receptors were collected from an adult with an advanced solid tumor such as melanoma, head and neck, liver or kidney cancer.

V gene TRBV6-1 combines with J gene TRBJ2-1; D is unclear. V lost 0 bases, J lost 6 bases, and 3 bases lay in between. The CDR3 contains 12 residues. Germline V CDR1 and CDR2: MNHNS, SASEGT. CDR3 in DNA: TGTGCCAGCAGTGAAGCGGGCAATGAGCAGTTCTTC. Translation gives CASSEAGNEQFF.

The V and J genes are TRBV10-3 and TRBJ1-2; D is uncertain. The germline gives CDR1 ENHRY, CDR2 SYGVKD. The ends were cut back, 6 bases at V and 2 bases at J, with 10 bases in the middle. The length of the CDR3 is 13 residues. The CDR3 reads CAIRNGGNYGYTF. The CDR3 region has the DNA TGTGCCATCAGGAATGGCGGAAACTATGGCTACACCTTC.

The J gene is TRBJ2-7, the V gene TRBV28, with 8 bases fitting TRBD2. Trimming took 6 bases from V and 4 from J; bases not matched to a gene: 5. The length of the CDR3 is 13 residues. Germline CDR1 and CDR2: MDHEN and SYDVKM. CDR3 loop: CASSSGSRYEQYF. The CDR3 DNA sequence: TGTGCCAGCAGCAGCGGGAGCAGGTACGAGCAGTACTTC.

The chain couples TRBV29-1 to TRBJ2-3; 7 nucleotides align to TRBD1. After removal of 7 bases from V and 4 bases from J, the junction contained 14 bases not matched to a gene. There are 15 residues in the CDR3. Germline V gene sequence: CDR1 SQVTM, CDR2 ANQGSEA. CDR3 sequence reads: CSATQRQGSADTQYF. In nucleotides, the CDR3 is TGCAGCGCAACGCAAAGACAGGGTTCAGCAGATACGCAGTATTTT.

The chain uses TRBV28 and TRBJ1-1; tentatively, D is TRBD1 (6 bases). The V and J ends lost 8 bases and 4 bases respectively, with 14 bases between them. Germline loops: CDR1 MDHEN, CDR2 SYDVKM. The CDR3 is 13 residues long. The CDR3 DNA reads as TGTGCCAGCGTCCGGGTAGGGGGCACTGAAGCTTTCTTT. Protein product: CASVRVGGTEAFF.

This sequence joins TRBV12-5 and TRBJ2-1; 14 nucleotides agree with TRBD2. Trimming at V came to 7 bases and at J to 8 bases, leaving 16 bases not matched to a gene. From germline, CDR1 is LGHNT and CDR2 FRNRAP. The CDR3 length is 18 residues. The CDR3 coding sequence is TGTGCTAGTGCCCCCGGACTAGCGGGAGGTTCGAGCTCCCATGAGCAGTTCTTC. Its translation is CASAPGLAGGSSSHEQFF.

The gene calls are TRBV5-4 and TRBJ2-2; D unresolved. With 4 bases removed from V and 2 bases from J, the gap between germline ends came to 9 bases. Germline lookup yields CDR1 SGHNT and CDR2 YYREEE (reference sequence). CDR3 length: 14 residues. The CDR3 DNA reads TGTGCCAGCAGCCCCCCCACAAACACCGGGGAGCTGTTTTTT. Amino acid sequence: CASSPPTNTGELFF.

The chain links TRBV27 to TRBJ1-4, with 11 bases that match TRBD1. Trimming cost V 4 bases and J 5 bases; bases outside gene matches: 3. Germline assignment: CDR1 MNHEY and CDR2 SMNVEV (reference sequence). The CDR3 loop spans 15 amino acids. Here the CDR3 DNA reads TGTGCCAGCAGTTACAGGACAGGGGGCAATGAAAAACTGTTTTTT. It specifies CASSYRTGGNEKLFF.